This T cell receptor (beta chain) was sequenced in a study of OX40 agonist ivuxolimab in advanced cancers. The wider study: Subjects had a mean age of about 65 years, with a range of roughly 20 to 80; around 83% were male.

The method was immunoSEQ multiplex PCR; TCRdb's version includes in-frame clones alone and lacks a portion of them. The sample has about 53,000 clones; 80% to 85% are singletons. The CDR3 is 14 amino acids. Trimming took off 1 base at V and 0 bases at J, with 6 bases between the two ends. From germline, CDR1 is LNHDA and CDR2 SQIVND (reference sequence). Here the sequenced sample was CD4+ or CD8+ T cells sorted from blood, taken in a trial of the OX40 agonist ivuxolimab. This chain joins TRBV19 and TRBJ2-5; D is ambiguous. This clonotype was sampled from an adult with an advanced solid tumor such as melanoma, head and neck, liver or kidney cancer. The CDR3 region is CASSIGLNQETQYF. The CDR3 coding sequence is TGTGCCAGTAGTATAGGTTTAAACCAAGAGACCCAGTACTTC.